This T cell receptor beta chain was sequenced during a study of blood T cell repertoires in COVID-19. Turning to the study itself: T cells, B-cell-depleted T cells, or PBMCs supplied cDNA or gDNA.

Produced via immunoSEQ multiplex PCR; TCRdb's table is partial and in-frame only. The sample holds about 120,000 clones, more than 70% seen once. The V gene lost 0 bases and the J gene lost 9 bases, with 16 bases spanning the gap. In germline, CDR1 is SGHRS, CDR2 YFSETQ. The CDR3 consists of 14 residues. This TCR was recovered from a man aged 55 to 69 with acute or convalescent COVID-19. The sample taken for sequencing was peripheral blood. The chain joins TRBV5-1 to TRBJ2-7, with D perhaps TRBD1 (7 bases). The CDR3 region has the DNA TGCGCCAGCAGCTTGGATGGCGCCCAGGGGGGGCAGTACTTC. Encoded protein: CASSLDGAQGGQYF.